This T cell receptor beta chain was recorded in a study of OX40 agonist ivuxolimab in advanced cancers. On this clone itself: The antigen is not known.

The table came from immunoSEQ multiplex PCR; TCRdb's copy has only in-frame clones and leaves some out. The sample has 60,000 to 75,000 clones, around 90% seen once. The V gene's germline CDR1 is LNHDA and CDR2 SQIVND (reference sequence). V gave up 6 bases and J gave up 5 bases; unmatched junction bases: 7. The CDR3 has 14 residues. Findings of the study overall: The study found among the lowest clonal expansion in partial responders at 0.1-3.0 mg/kg.

This specimen was CD4+ or CD8+ T cells sorted from blood, taken in a trial of the OX40 agonist ivuxolimab. The sequence came from an adult with an advanced solid tumor such as melanoma, head and neck, liver or kidney cancer. The rearrangement links TRBV19 to TRBJ1-1; TRBD1 aligns across 9 bases. The CDR3 sequence is CASREQGAGTEAFF. In DNA, the CDR3 is TGTGCCAGTAGGGAACAGGGGGCCGGTACTGAAGCTTTCTTT. Supplemented by reference TRBV19 and TRBJ1-1, the full variable domain reads DGGITQSPKYLFRKEGQNVTLSCEQNLNHDAMYWYRQDPGQGLRLIYYSQIVNDFQKGDIAEGYSVSREKKESFPLTVTSAQKNPTAFYLCASREQGAGTEAFFGQGTRLTVV.